A single sample is the source of the 26 T cell receptor beta chains below, sequenced in a study of T cells in Graves' hyperthyroidism and ophthalmopathy. There were TCR beta CDR3 regions amplified from RNA transcripts. Carried out on the TCR CDR3, a first-round RT-PCR used the HTBI primer set. A single record per CDR3 protein comes from TCRdb applying MiXCR to the multiplex PCR reads. This sample has around 620,000 distinct CDR3 sequences; 15% to 20% occur once, and the top ten carry 3.8%. Sequencing was done on a sample of blood. The receptors shown here come from a woman aged 25 to 39 with Graves' hyperthyroidism.

The chain employs TRBV10-1 and TRBJ1-2, with 9 bases aligning to TRBD1. Germline CDR1 WNHNN, CDR2 SYGVQD (reference sequence). The CDR3 extends over 15 amino acids. V shed 6 bases, J shed 7 bases, and the junction held 12 bases outside the gene matches. The CDR3 is CASRRYRTGVIGYTF. For the CDR3, the DNA is TGCGCCAGCAGAAGATACAGGACAGGGGTGATTGGCTACACCTTC.

This clonotype was recorded a few times. The CDR3 spells CASSSRQRLEAFF. In DNA, the CDR3 is TGTGCCAGCAGTTCCAGACAGAGACTTGAAGCTTTCTTT. The chain links TRBV27 to TRBJ1-1, with a tentative D call TRBD1 (5 bases). Per the germline V gene, CDR1 is MNHEY and CDR2 is SMNVEV (reference sequence). CDR3 length equals 13 residues. V lost 4 bases and J 7 bases, leaving 13 bases between the germline ends.

The chain links TRBV30 to TRBJ1-4, with D possibly being TRBD1 (6 bases). This CDR3 comprises 14 residues. V lost 4 bases to trimming and J lost 5 bases, with 14 bases between them. Germline V gives CDR1 GTSNPN, CDR2 SVGIG (reference sequence). CDR3 sequence: CAWNRQALNEKLFF. CDR3 nucleotide sequence: TGTGCCTGGAACAGACAGGCCCTGAATGAAAAACTGTTTTTT.

The chain uses TRBV2 and TRBJ2-1; the D is unclear. V shed 6 bases and J shed 12 bases, with 15 bases lying between them. CDR1 and CDR2 (germline): SNHLY, FYNNEI. The CDR3 has 12 residues. CDR3 amino acids: CASSREAARQFF. CDR3 coding DNA: TGTGCCAGCAGCCGTGAGGCAGCGCGGCAGTTCTTC.

In this sample, this clonotype turned up many times. The chain carries TRBV18 and TRBJ1-1, with 7 bases aligning to TRBD1. The CDR3 is 16 residues long. V trimming: 1 base; J trimming: 0 bases; junction bases outside the gene matches: 5. Germline lookup yields CDR1 KGHSH and CDR2 LQKENI. The DNA for the CDR3 is TGTGCCAGCTCACCACGGGACAGTCCGCTGAACACTGAAGCTTTCTTT. This gives the protein CASSPRDSPLNTEAFF.

This clonotype was counted ten times or more. The chain has TRBV24-1 and TRBJ2-7; 13 bases are a match to TRBD2. The CDR3 has 16 residues. V was clipped by 4 bases and J by 3 bases; unmatched bases: 5. Germline CDR1 is KGHDR and CDR2 is SFDVKD. This CDR3 is CATSDPRTSGSYEQYF. In DNA form, the CDR3 reads TGTGCCACCAGTGACCCTCGGACTAGCGGGAGCTACGAGCAGTACTTC.

This clonotype was counted many times. The genes are TRBV5-1 and TRBJ2-3; 14 positions agree with TRBD2. CDR3 length equals 17 residues. The germline gives CDR1 SGHRS, CDR2 YFSETQ. V trimming: 0 bases; J trimming: 2 bases; junction bases outside the gene matches: 2. The CDR3 DNA reads as TGCGCCAGCAGCTTGGAGACTAGCGGGAGGGACACAGATACGCAGTATTTT. This translates into CASSLETSGRDTDTQYF.

The chain employs TRBV5-1 and TRBJ1-5; the D is unclear. Deletions cut 5 bases from V and 4 bases from J, with 10 bases between. The V gene's germline CDR1 is SGHRS and CDR2 YFSETQ. This CDR3 is built from 13 residues. This chain's CDR3 is CASSNGGNQPQHF. CDR3 DNA: TGCGCCAGCAGTAACGGAGGGAATCAGCCCCAGCATTTT.

This clonotype was observed many times. The chain couples TRBV20-1 to TRBJ2-7; 7 nucleotides match TRBD1. Germline values: CDR1 DFQATT, CDR2 SNEGSKA (reference sequence). The CDR3 contains 14 residues. V shed 3 bases, J shed 2 bases, and the junction held 7 bases outside the gene matches. The DNA of the CDR3 is TGCAGTGCTAGGCCGGGACAGAGGGCCTACGAGCAGTACTTC. This encodes CSARPGQRAYEQYF.

This clonotype occurred many times. The V call is TRBV7-2, the J call TRBJ2-1; D is unresolved. The CDR3 totals 17 residues. CDR1 SGHTA and CDR2 FQGNSA come from the germline V gene. The ends were cut back, 1 base at V and 2 bases at J, with 15 bases in the middle. The CDR3 region is CASSLGGVGNAYNEQFF. DNA for the CDR3: TGTGCCAGCAGCTTAGGTGGTGTAGGAAACGCCTACAATGAGCAGTTCTTC. Full variable domain (rest looked up from reference TRBV7-2 and TRBJ2-1): GAGVSQSPSNKVTEKGKDVELRCDPISGHTALYWYRQSLGQGLEFLIYFQGNSAPDKSGLPSDRFSAERTGGSVSTLTIQRTQQEDSAVYLCASSLGGVGNAYNEQFFGPGTRLTVL.

The table lists this clonotype with a few counts. This chain joins TRBV7-2 and TRBJ1-6; 9 bases are a match to TRBD1. This CDR3 has 14 residues. The germline gives CDR1 SGHTA, CDR2 FQGNSA. Trimming cost V 0 bases and J 15 bases; bases outside gene matches: 6. CDR3: CASSLALGGQGLHF. The DNA for the CDR3 is TGTGCCAGCAGCTTAGCCCTAGGGGGACAGGGCCTCCACTTT.

The chain employs TRBV4-2 and TRBJ2-1, with D uncertain. The length of the CDR3 is 17 residues. Trimming cost V 1 base and J 0 bases, with 13 bases left between them. Germline CDR1 and CDR2: LGHNA and YNFKEQ. The CDR3 sequence: CASSQVFPVSSYNEQFF. CDR3 nucleotides: TGTGCCAGCAGCCAAGTGTTTCCCGTAAGCTCCTACAATGAGCAGTTCTTC.

In regard to this clonotype: Compared with germline, one end of the junction differs, possibly owing to a read error. The rearrangement links TRBV19 to TRBJ2-1, with no clear D. This CDR3 spans 15 amino acids. Per germline, CDR1 LNHDA and CDR2 SQIVND (reference sequence). CDR3 residues: CASSIDFSSYNEQFF. The CDR3 DNA follows: TGTGCCAGTAGCATAGACTTTAGCTCCTACAATGAGCAGTTCTTC.

The chain links TRBV7-9 to TRBJ2-7, with 8 bases that match TRBD1. Per the germline V gene, CDR1 is SEHNR and CDR2 is FQNEAQ (reference sequence). The CDR3 is 12 amino acids. Germline trimming cut 9 bases from V and 4 bases from J; bases unmatched to any gene: 5. The CDR3 loop reads CARSGQGYEQYF. CDR3 bases: TGTGCCAGGAGCGGACAGGGATACGAGCAGTACTTC.

In this sample, this clonotype turned up many times. J is TRBJ2-3 and V is TRBV7-9, with 8 bases lining up with TRBD2. The V gene's germline CDR1 is SEHNR and CDR2 FQNEAQ (reference sequence). CDR3 size: 16 residues. J was trimmed by 2 bases and V by 5 bases; bases with no gene match: 9. CDR3 sequence (DNA): TGTGCCAGCAGCGACTTGGGGCGGGAGGACACAGATACGCAGTATTTT. Translating it yields CASSDLGREDTDTQYF. The variable domain in full, with the rest retrieved from reference TRBV7-9 and TRBJ2-3, is DTGVSQNPRHKITKRGQNVTFRCDPISEHNRLYWYRQTLGQGPEFLTYFQNEAQLEKSRLLSDRFSAERPKGSFSTLEIQRTEQGDSAMYLCASSDLGREDTDTQYFGPGTRLTVL.

The rearrangement joins TRBV7-4 to TRBJ2-5, with D unresolved. Trimming took 5 bases from V and 5 from J, leaving 18 bases between them. This CDR3 region has 15 residues. Germline V gene data show CDR1 as SGHVT and CDR2 as SQSDAQ. The chain's CDR3 is CASSASGPKEETQYF. In DNA form, the CDR3 reads TGTGCCAGCAGCGCCTCCGGGCCGAAGGAGGAGACCCAGTACTTC.

In this sample, this clonotype turned up many times. CDR3 sequence (DNA): TGTGCCAGCAGCTCAGGACGGGCCTATGGCTACACCTTC. As protein: CASSSGRAYGYTF. The V and J genes are TRBV12-3 or TRBV12-4 and TRBJ1-2; D is unresolved. The CDR3 has 13 residues. Trimming removed 6 bases from V and 4 bases from J, with 12 bases in between.

This clonotype was seen at least ten times. The genes are TRBV3-1 and TRBJ2-5; D perhaps matches TRBD2 (5 bases). Trimming shortened V by 2 bases and J by 5 bases, and 18 bases separated the two germline ends. This CDR3 contains 16 residues. Germline CDR1 reads LGHDT; CDR2 reads YNNKEL (reference sequence). CDR3 region: CASSQNGNLLGETQYF. CDR3 in DNA: TGTGCCAGCAGCCAAAACGGGAACCTGCTGGGGGAGACCCAGTACTTC.

This clonotype was seen ten or more times. The rearrangement links TRBV27 to TRBJ2-7; no definite D call. V was clipped by 5 bases and J by 7 bases, with 15 bases between them. This CDR3 spans 13 amino acids. Germline V lookup: CDR1 MNHEY, CDR2 SMNVEV (reference sequence). The CDR3 region is CASSNRPLREQYF. The CDR3 DNA reads as TGTGCCAGCAGTAACCGACCTCTACGAGAGCAGTACTTC.

The table lists this clonotype with many counts. The chain couples TRBV9 to TRBJ2-1; TRBD2 matches at 9 bases. Trimming took 2 bases from V and 7 from J; bases not matched to a gene: 4. Germline V gene data show CDR1 as SGDLS and CDR2 as YYNGEE. There are 14 residues in the CDR3. Here the CDR3 DNA reads TGTGCCAGCAGCGTTAGCGGGAGTGGGAATGAGCAGTTCTTC. This translates into CASSVSGSGNEQFF. Using reference TRBV9 and TRBJ2-1 for the parts outside the CDR3, the full variable domain is DSGVTQTPKHLITATGQRVTLRCSPRSGDLSVYWYQQSLDQGLQFLIQYYNGEERAKGNILERFSAQQFPDLHSELNLSSLELGDSALYFCASSVSGSGNEQFFGPGTRLTVL.

Ten or more counts support this clonotype. The chain is built from TRBV2 and TRBJ2-1, with D hard to call. Trimming cost V 4 bases and J 9 bases, with 16 bases left between them. The CDR3 sequence is 14 residues long. Germline V gives CDR1 SNHLY, CDR2 FYNNEI. The CDR3 loop reads CASSVEGGDTEQFF. The DNA of the CDR3 is TGTGCCAGCAGTGTTGAAGGCGGCGATACTGAGCAGTTCTTC. Supplemented by reference TRBV2 and TRBJ2-1, the full variable domain reads EPEVTQTPSHQVTQMGQEVILRCVPISNHLYFYWYRQILGQKVEFLVSFYNNEISEKSEIFDDQFSVERPDGSNFTLKIRSTKLEDSAMYFCASSVEGGDTEQFFGPGTRLTVL.

At least ten counts were recorded for this clonotype. The chain has TRBV2 and TRBJ1-5; D uncertain. Deletions cut 6 bases from V and 2 bases from J, with 14 bases between. The CDR3 contains 15 residues. CDR1 is SNHLY and CDR2 is FYNNEI in the germline V gene. The chain's CDR3 is CASRGSETRNQPQHF. CDR3 sequence (DNA): TGTGCCAGCAGGGGGTCTGAAACCCGCAATCAGCCCCAGCATTTT.

To note about this clonotype: This could be a read error, since a much larger clone is one nucleotide away. The chain recombines TRBV7-2 with TRBJ1-2; 7 bases are shared with TRBD1. CDR1 and CDR2 (germline): SGHTA, FQGNSA. This CDR3 comprises 14 residues. CDR3 DNA: TGTGCCGGCAGCCCTATGACAGGGACCCATGGCTACACCTTC. It codes for CAGSPMTGTHGYTF.

The sample holds many counts of this clonotype. The chain couples TRBV30 to TRBJ2-1; the D is unclear. Germline loops: CDR1 GTSNPN, CDR2 SVGIG (reference sequence). The CDR3 covers 11 residues. Deletions cut 0 bases from V and 5 bases from J, with 2 bases between. The CDR3 bases are TGTGCCTGGAGTGTAAACAATGAGCAGTTCTTC. Protein: CAWSVNNEQFF.

The sample holds many counts of this clonotype. V and J are TRBV6-2 or TRBV6-3 and TRBJ2-7; 11 bases agree with TRBD2. CDR1 is MNHEY and CDR2 is SVGEGT in the germline V gene. The CDR3 runs to 14 residues. V lost 4 bases to trimming and J lost 5 bases; unmatched junction nucleotides: 4. CDR3 sequence: CASSSLAGGNEQYF. The CDR3 coding sequence is TGTGCCAGCAGTTCTCTAGCGGGAGGTAACGAGCAGTACTTC.

The chain carries TRBV14 and TRBJ2-5, with 8 bases identical to TRBD1. CDR1 is SGHDN, CDR2 FVKESK, per germline. This CDR3 is built from 16 residues. The V gene end was trimmed by 3 bases and the J gene end by 1 base; junction bases not matched to a gene: 7. The CDR3: CASSQTRGLPQETQYF. The CDR3 nucleotides read TGTGCCAGCAGCCAGACCAGGGGGCTCCCCCAAGAGACCCAGTACTTC.